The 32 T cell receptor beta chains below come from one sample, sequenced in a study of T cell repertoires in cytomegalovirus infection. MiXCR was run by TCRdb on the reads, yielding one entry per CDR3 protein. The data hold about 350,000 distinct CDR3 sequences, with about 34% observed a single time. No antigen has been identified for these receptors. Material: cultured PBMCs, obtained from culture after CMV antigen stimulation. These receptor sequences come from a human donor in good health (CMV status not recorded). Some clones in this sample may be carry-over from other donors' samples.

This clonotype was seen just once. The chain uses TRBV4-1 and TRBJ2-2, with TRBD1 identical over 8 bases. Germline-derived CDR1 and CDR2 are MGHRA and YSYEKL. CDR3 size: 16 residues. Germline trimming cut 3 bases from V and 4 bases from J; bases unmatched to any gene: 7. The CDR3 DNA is TGCGCCAGCAGCCATGCCGACAGGGGATTCACCGGGGAGCTGTTTTTT. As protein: CASSHADRGFTGELFF.

This CDR3 reads CSAISTGAYTDTQYF. The CDR3 DNA reads as TGCAGTGCCATATCGACAGGGGCCTACACAGATACGCAGTATTTT. V usage is TRBV20-1 and J usage is TRBJ2-3, with 8 positions matching TRBD1. J gave up 2 bases and V 6 bases, and 10 bases lay outside the gene matches. The CDR3 totals 15 residues. Looked up from germline, CDR1 is DFQATT and CDR2 is SNEGSKA (reference sequence).

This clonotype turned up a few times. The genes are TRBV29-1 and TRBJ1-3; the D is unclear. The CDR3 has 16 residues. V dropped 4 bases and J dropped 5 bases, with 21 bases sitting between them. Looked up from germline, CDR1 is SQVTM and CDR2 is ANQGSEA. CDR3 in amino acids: CSVGESTQSGRNTIYF. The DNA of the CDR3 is TGCAGCGTTGGAGAGTCGACCCAGAGTGGTAGAAACACCATATATTTT.

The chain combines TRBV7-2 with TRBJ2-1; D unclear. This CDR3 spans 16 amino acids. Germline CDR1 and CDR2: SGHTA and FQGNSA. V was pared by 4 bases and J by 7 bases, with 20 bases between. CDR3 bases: TGTGCCAGCAGCTACCAGGCCCGCAAAGCTGCAAATGAGCAGTTCTTC. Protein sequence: CASSYQARKAANEQFF. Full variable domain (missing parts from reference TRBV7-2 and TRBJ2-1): GAGVSQSPSNKVTEKGKDVELRCDPISGHTALYWYRQSLGQGLEFLIYFQGNSAPDKSGLPSDRFSAERTGGSVSTLTIQRTQQEDSAVYLCASSYQARKAANEQFFGPGTRLTVL.

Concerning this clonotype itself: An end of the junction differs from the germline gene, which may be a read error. The CDR3 reads CASSLGSAGRQETQCF. CDR3 in DNA: TGTGCCAGCAGCTTAGGCTCTGCGGGGCGTCAAGAGACCCAGTGCTTC. The chain uses TRBV7-6 and TRBJ2-5; D is perhaps TRBD2 (6 bases). In germline, CDR1 is SGHVS, CDR2 FNYEAQ. CDR3 length: 16 residues.

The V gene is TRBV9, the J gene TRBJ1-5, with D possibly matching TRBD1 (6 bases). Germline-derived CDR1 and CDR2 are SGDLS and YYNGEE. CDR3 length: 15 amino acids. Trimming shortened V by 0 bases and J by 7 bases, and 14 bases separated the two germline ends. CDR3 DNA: TGTGCCAGCAGCGTAGACGACAGGCCCAACCAGCCCCAGCATTTT. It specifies CASSVDDRPNQPQHF.

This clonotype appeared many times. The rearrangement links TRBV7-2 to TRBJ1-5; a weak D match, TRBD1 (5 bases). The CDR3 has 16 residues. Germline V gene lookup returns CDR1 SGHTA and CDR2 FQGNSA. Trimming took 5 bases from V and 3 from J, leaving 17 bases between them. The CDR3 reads CASSPLGGGNNQPQHF. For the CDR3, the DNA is TGTGCCAGCAGCCCTCTTGGGGGGGGAAACAATCAGCCCCAGCATTTT.

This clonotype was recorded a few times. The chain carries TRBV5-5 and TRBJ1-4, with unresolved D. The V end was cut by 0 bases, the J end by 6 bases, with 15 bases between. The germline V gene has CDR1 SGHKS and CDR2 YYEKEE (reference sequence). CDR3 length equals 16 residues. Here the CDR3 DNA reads TGTGCCAGCAGCTTGGGTTTAGGAGTTTTAGATGAAAAACTGTTTTTT. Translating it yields CASSLGLGVLDEKLFF. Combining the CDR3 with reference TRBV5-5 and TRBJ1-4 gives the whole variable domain DAGVTQSPTHLIKTRGQQVTLRCSPISGHKSVSWYQQVLGQGPQFIFQYYEKEERGRGNFPDRFSARQFPNYSSELNVNALLLGDSALYLCASSLGLGVLDEKLFFGSGTQLSVL.

The CDR3 nucleotides are TGCAGTGCTAGAGCTCCAGCGGGAGGAGGGGCAGATACGCAGTATTTT. Translation: CSARAPAGGGADTQYF. This rearrangement joins TRBV20-1 to TRBJ2-3; TRBD2 aligns across 9 bases. Looked up from germline, CDR1 is DFQATT and CDR2 is SNEGSKA (reference sequence). The CDR3 is 16 residues long. V trimming: 1 base; J trimming: 4 bases; junction bases outside the gene matches: 9.

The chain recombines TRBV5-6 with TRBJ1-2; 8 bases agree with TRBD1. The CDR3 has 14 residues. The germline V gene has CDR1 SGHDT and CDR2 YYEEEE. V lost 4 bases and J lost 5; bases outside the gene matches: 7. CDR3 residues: CASSPDRGRYGYTF. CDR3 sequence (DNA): TGTGCCAGCAGCCCAGACAGGGGACGTTATGGCTACACCTTC.

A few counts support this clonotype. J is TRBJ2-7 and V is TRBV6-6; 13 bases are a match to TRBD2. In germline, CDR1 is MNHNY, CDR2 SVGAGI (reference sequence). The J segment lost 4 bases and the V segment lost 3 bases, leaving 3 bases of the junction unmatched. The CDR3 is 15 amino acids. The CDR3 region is CASSYRTSGSYEQYF. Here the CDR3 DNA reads TGTGCCAGCAGTTATAGGACTAGCGGGAGTTACGAGCAGTACTTC.

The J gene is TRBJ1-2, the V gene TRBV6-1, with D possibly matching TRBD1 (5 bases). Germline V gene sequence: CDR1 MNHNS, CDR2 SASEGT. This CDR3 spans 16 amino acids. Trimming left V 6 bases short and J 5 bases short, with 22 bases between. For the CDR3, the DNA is TGTGCCAGCAGGCCAAGCCTCCAGGGCCTAGAGTATGGCTACACCTTC. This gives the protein CASRPSLQGLEYGYTF.

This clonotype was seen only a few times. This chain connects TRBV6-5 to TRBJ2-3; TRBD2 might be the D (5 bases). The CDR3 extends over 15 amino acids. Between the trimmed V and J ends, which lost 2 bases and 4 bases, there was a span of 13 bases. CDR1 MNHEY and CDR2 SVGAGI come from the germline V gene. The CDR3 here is CASSYDYRISDTQYF. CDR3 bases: TGTGCCAGCAGTTACGACTACCGTATCTCAGATACGCAGTATTTT.

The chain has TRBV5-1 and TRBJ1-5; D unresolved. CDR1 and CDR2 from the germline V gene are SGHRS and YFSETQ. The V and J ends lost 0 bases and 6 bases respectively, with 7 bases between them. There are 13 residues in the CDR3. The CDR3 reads CASSLEGAQPQHF. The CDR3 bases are TGCGCCAGCAGCTTGGAAGGAGCTCAGCCCCAGCATTTT.

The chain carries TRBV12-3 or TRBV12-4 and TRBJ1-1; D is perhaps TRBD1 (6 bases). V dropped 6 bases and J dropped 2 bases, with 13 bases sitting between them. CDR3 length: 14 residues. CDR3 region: CASSLSDSNTEAFF. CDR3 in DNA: TGTGCCAGCAGCCTTTCGGACAGTAACACTGAAGCTTTCTTT.

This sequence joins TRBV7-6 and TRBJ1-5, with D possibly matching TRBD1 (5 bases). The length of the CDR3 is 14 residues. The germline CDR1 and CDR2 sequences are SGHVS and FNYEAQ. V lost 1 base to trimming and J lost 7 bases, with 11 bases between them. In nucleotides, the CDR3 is TGTGCCAGCAGCTTAGGGAGGGGCGGGCAGCCCCAGCATTTT. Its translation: CASSLGRGGQPQHF.

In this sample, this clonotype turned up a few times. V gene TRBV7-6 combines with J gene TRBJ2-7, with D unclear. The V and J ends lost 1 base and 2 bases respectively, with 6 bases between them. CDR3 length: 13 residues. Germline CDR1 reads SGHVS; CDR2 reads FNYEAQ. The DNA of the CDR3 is TGTGCCAGCAGCTTAGGGAGCACCTACGAGCAGTACGTC. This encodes CASSLGSTYEQYV.

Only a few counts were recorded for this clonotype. The CDR3 region is CASSLALAGIYEQYF. CDR3 DNA sequence: TGTGCCAGCAGTTTGGCGCTAGCGGGGATCTACGAGCAGTACTTC. The V call is TRBV27, the J call TRBJ2-7; 9 bases are a match to TRBD2. This CDR3 contains 15 residues. Unmatched junction bases numbered 6, after V lost 3 bases and J lost 3 bases. Germline V gene lookup returns CDR1 MNHEY and CDR2 SMNVEV (reference sequence).

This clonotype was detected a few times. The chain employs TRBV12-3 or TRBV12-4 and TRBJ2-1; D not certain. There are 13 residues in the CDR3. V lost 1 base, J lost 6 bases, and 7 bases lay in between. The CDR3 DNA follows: TGTGCCAGCAGTTTAGAACTGGCCAATGAGCAGTTCTTC. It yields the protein CASSLELANEQFF.

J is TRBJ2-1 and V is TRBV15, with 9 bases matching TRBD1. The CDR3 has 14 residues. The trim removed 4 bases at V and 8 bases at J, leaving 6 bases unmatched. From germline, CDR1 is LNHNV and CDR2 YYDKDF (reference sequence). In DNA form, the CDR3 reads TGTGCCACCAGCACGCGGGACAGGGCCTATGAGCAGTTCTTC. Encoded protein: CATSTRDRAYEQFF.

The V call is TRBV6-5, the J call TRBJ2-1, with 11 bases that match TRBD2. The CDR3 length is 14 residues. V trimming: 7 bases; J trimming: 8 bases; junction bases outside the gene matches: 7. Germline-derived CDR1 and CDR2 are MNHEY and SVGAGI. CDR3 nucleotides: TGTGCCAGCATGGGACTAGCGGTTCGAGATGAGCAGTTCTTC. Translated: CASMGLAVRDEQFF.

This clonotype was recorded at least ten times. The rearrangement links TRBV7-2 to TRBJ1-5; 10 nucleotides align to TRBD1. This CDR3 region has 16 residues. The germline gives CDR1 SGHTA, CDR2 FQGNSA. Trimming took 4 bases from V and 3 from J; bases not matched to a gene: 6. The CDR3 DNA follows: TGTGCCAGCAGCTCCCGACAGGGGGCGATCAATCAGCCCCAGCATTTT. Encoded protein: CASSSRQGAINQPQHF.

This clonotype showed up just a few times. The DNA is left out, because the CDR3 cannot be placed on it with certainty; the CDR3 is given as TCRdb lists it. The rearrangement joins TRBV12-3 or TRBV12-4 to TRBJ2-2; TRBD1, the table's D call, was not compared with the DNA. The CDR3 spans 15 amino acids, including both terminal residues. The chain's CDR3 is CASSFLAGGTGELFF.

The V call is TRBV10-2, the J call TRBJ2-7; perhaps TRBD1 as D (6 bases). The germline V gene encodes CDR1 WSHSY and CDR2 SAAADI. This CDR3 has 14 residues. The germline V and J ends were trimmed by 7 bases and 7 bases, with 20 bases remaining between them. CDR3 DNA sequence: TGCGCCAGCAACAGCCAGGGGATGGGAGAGGAGCAGTACGTC. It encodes CASNSQGMGEEQYV.

The CDR3, as DNA: TGTGCCAGCAGCGGTTTTGGTTGGGGCAGGGACACTGAAGCTTTCTTT. Protein sequence: CASSGFGWGRDTEAFF. The gene calls are TRBV5-6 and TRBJ1-1; D is perhaps TRBD1 (5 bases). CDR1 is SGHDT, CDR2 YYEEEE, per germline. Trimming shortened V by 4 bases and J by 3 bases, and 19 bases separated the two germline ends. CDR3 length equals 16 residues.

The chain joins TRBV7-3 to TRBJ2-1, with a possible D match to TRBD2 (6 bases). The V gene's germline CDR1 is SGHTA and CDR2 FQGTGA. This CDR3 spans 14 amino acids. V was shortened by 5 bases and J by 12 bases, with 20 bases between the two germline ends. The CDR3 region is CASSPPGSGAWQFF. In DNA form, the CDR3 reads TGTGCCAGCAGCCCCCCCGGGAGCGGCGCTTGGCAGTTCTTC.

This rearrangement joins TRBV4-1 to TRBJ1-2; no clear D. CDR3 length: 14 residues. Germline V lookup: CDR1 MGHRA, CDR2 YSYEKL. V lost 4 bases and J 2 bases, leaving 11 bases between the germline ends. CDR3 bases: TGCGCCAGCAGCCCCTTTATGGAGAACTATGGCTACACCTTC. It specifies CASSPFMENYGYTF.

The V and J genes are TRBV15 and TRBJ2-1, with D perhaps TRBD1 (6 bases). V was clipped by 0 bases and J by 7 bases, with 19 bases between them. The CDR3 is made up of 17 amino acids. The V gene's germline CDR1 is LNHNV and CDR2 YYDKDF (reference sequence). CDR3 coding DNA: TGTGCCACCAGCAGAGATTTTTTGGGGGCAATAGGGAATGAGCAGTTCTTC. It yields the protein CATSRDFLGAIGNEQFF. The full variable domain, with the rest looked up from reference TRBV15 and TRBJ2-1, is DAMVIQNPRYQVTQFGKPVTLSCSQTLNHNVMYWYQQKSSQAPKLLFHYYDKDFNNEADTPDNFQSRRPNTSFCFLDIRSPGLGDTAMYLCATSRDFLGAIGNEQFFGPGTRLTVL.

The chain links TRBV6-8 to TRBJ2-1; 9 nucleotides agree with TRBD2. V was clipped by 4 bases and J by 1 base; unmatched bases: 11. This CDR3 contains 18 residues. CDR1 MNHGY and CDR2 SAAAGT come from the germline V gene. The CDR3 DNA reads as TGTGCCAGCAGTTCCAGCGGTAGCGGGAGTACATCCTACAATGAGCAGTTCTTC. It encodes CASSSSGSGSTSYNEQFF.

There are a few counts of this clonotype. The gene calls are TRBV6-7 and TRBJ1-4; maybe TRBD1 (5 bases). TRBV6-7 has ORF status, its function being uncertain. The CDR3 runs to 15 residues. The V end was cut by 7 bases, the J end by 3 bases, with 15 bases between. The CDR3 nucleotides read TGTGCCAGCACGAAAGAGGGGCTGTCTAATGAAAAACTGTTTTTT. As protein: CASTKEGLSNEKLFF.

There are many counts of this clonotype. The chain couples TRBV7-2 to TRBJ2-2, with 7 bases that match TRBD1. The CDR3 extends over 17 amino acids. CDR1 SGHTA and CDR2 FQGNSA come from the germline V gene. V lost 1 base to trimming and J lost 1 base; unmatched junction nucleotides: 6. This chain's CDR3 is CASSLVATGWNTGELFF. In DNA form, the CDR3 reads TGTGCCAGCAGCTTAGTAGCGACAGGGTGGAACACCGGGGAGCTGTTTTTT.

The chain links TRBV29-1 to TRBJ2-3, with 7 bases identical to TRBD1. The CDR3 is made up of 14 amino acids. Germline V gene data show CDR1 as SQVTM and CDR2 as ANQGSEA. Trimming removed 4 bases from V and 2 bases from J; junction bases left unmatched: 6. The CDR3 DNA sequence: TGCAGCGTTGGTTCCGGGACAGACACAGATACGCAGTATTTT. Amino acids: CSVGSGTDTDTQYF.